This T cell receptor beta chain was profiled in a study of blood T cells in healthy people across ages. General study findings and limits: Long-lived donors carried more naive CD4+ cells and greater diversity than aged donors. The study found TCR beta diversity correlated strongly with naive T cell percentage.

This CDR3 is built from 16 residues. Per germline, CDR1 LGHNA and CDR2 YSLEER. V dropped 2 bases and J dropped 8; count of bases not matched to a gene: 6. A second 7 to 11 cycle PCR used barcoded and J-beta primers. TCRdb fed the 5' RACE reads into MiXCR, producing one record per CDR3 protein. The data contain 890,000 or so distinct CDR3 sequences, roughly 60% of them singletons. Points on this clonotype: What it recognizes is unknown.

The sequence was obtained from a man under 40 in good health. J is TRBJ1-4 and V is TRBV4-3; 12 bases are shared with TRBD1. The sample taken for sequencing was blood. CDR3 DNA: TGCGCCAGCAGCCAAAGACCGGGACAGGGGGCCGAAAAACTGTTTTTT. It is translated as CASSQRPGQGAEKLFF.